What follows are 19 T cell receptor beta chains derived from one specimen sequenced in a study of blood T cells in healthy people across ages. It was with a sample-barcoded 5' primer and a J-beta primer mix that a second PCR of about 7 to 12 cycles was run. TCRdb re-derived calls from the 5' RACE reads in MiXCR, one entry per CDR3 protein. The sample holds over 550,000 distinct CDR3 sequences, roughly 31% seen once. What was sequenced was blood. These receptors all come from a woman over 75 in good health.

This clonotype was seen more than once but under ten times. It may be a read error: a sequence one base away is much more abundant. The rearrangement joins TRBV7-6 to TRBJ2-3; tentatively, D is TRBD2 (6 bases). CDR3 length: 14 residues. V was clipped by 8 bases and J by 2 bases, with 14 bases between them. Per the germline V gene, CDR1 is SGHVS and CDR2 is FNYEAQ. The CDR3 bases are TGTGCCAGCGGCCCTGGGGACTCCACAGATACGCAGTATTTT. Its protein product is CASGPGDSTDTQYF. The whole variable domain, filled in from reference TRBV7-6 and TRBJ2-3, reads GAGVSQSPRYKVTKRGQDVALRCDPISGHVSLYWYRQALGQGPEFLTYFNYEAQQDKSGLPNDRFSAERPEGSISTLTIQRTEQRDSAMYRCASGPGDSTDTQYFGPGTRLTVL.

This clonotype was observed many times. The rearrangement uses TRBV5-1 and TRBJ2-1; TRBD2 aligns across 8 bases. The V segment lost 4 bases and the J segment 8 bases; nucleotides outside the gene matches: 14. The CDR3 extends over 16 amino acids. Germline values: CDR1 SGHRS, CDR2 YFSETQ. CDR3 protein: CASSPRGSGGRDEQFF. The CDR3 DNA reads TGCGCCAGCAGCCCCCGAGGGAGCGGGGGTCGGGATGAGCAGTTCTTC.

As to this clonotype: This may stem from a read error, because a much larger clone lies one nucleotide away. The chain carries TRBV6-2 or TRBV6-3 and TRBJ2-4; D possibly matches TRBD1 or TRBD2 (6 bases each). The end of the DNA aligns better with TRBJ2-7, so the J call may be wrong. Germline CDR1 reads MNHEY; CDR2 reads SVGEGT. The CDR3 sequence is 15 residues long. CDR3 sequence (DNA): TGTGCCAGCAGTTACTTTTCCGGGGGCCAGGACGAGCAGTACTTC. Its protein product is CASSYFSGGQDEQYF.

As to this clonotype: A read error may be the cause here, since a much bigger clone is one base away. V usage is TRBV20-1 and J usage is TRBJ2-7; 12 bases are shared with TRBD2. Per the germline V gene, CDR1 is DFQATT and CDR2 is SNEGSKA (reference sequence). The CDR3 is 16 residues long. With V trimmed by 7 bases and J by 5 bases, 15 bases remained unmatched. CDR3 protein: CSVPRTSGGTPDEQYF. CDR3 nucleotide sequence: TGCAGTGTCCCCCGAACTAGCGGGGGGACCCCCGACGAGCAGTACTTC.

This clonotype appeared a single time. The chain recombines TRBV20-1 with TRBJ2-2, with D perhaps matching TRBD1 (6 bases). CDR3 length: 15 residues. Between the trimmed V and J ends, which lost 5 bases and 6 bases, there was a span of 19 bases. CDR1 and CDR2 (germline): DFQATT, SNEGSKA (reference sequence). Here the CDR3 DNA reads TGCAGTGCTCCCCTGGACAGTCGGCGGGCCGGGGAGCTGTTTTTT. Encoded protein: CSAPLDSRRAGELFF.

This clonotype was seen at least ten times. This chain links TRBV7-2 with TRBJ2-4; perhaps D is TRBD1 or TRBD2 (5 bases each). The V end was cut by 5 bases, the J end by 6 bases, with 20 bases between. The CDR3 totals 16 residues. Germline V CDR1 and CDR2: SGHTA, FQGNSA. The CDR3 sequence is CASSPGHGTGGNIQYF. The CDR3 DNA reads TGTGCCAGCAGCCCCGGCCACGGGACCGGAGGAAACATTCAGTACTTC.

The rearrangement joins TRBV30 to TRBJ1-2; possible D gene TRBD1, 5 bases. The length of the CDR3 is 14 residues. Germline V gene data show CDR1 as GTSNPN and CDR2 as SVGIG (reference sequence). The ends were cut back, 0 bases at V and 4 bases at J, with 12 bases in the middle. The CDR3 is CAWSVQQGSYGYTF. CDR3 DNA: TGTGCCTGGAGTGTACAGCAGGGCAGCTATGGCTACACCTTC.

This clonotype showed up many times. This chain joins TRBV29-1 and TRBJ2-5, with D perhaps matching TRBD2 (5 bases). CDR1 SQVTM and CDR2 ANQGSEA come from the germline V gene. The CDR3 is 14 residues long. V dropped 2 bases and J dropped 7 bases, with 17 bases sitting between them. CDR3 residues: CSVETSAARGTQYF. Here the CDR3 DNA reads TGCAGCGTTGAAACGTCCGCAGCCCGGGGGACCCAGTACTTC.

The chain is built from TRBV11-2 and TRBJ2-3, with 10 bases matching TRBD2. Germline CDR1 reads SGHAT; CDR2 reads FQNNGV. The V and J ends lost 3 bases and 0 bases, in that order; junction bases with no gene match: 3. The CDR3 loop spans 16 amino acids. CDR3 region: CASSFSGGYSTDTQYF. The CDR3 DNA is TGTGCCAGCAGCTTTAGCGGGGGGTATAGCACAGATACGCAGTATTTT.

This clonotype appeared many times. For the CDR3, the DNA is TGTGCCAGCGCCCATGGAAGCGGGGGAGACAAAAACATTCAGTACTTC. Translation gives CASAHGSGGDKNIQYF. The V and J genes are TRBV12-3 or TRBV12-4 and TRBJ2-4; 8 bases are shared with TRBD2. Trimming removed 8 bases from V and 3 bases from J; junction bases left unmatched: 12. CDR3 length equals 16 residues.

This clonotype turned up a few times. The chain uses TRBV2 and TRBJ2-7; 8 nucleotides agree with TRBD1. The junction had 13 bases not matched to a gene; V was cut back by 4 bases and J by 2 bases. Germline V gives CDR1 SNHLY, CDR2 FYNNEI. The CDR3 length is 17 residues. CDR3 loop: CASSGLGTGLNPYEQYF. DNA for the CDR3: TGTGCCAGCAGTGGCCTTGGGACAGGCCTAAACCCCTACGAGCAGTACTTC.

This chain uses TRBV15 with TRBJ1-4; maybe TRBD1 (5 bases). The ends were cut back, 0 bases at V and 7 bases at J, with 9 bases in the middle. The CDR3 loop spans 14 amino acids. CDR1 is LNHNV, CDR2 YYDKDF, per germline (reference sequence). As DNA, the CDR3 is TGTGCCACCAGCAGAGAACAGGTCGGTGAAAAACTGTTTTTT. Its translation is CATSREQVGEKLFF.

Many counts were recorded for this clonotype. This CDR3 reads CASSPQAGGLDEQFF. DNA for the CDR3: TGTGCCAGCAGTCCTCAAGCGGGGGGCCTAGATGAGCAGTTCTTC. V and J are TRBV3-1 and TRBJ2-1; 9 positions match TRBD2. The CDR3 totals 15 residues. CDR1 is LGHDT, CDR2 YNNKEL, per germline (reference sequence). The V segment lost 6 bases and the J segment 8 bases; nucleotides outside the gene matches: 11.

V gene TRBV7-9 combines with J gene TRBJ1-5; D not resolved. The V gene's germline CDR1 is SEHNR and CDR2 FQNEAQ (reference sequence). Trimming pared 2 bases from V and 4 bases from J, leaving 6 bases between. The CDR3 is 13 amino acids. The CDR3 DNA reads TGTGCCAGCAGCTTATACTATAATCAGCCCCAGCATTTT. This encodes CASSLYYNQPQHF.

The rearrangement joins TRBV2 to TRBJ1-2; tentatively, D is TRBD1 (6 bases). The germline V gene has CDR1 SNHLY and CDR2 FYNNEI. The CDR3 loop spans 13 amino acids. V gave up 11 bases and J gave up 8 bases, with 21 bases separating them. The CDR3 nucleotides are TGTGCCGGAAAGACCCTGGGACAACAAGGCTACACCTTC. Protein sequence: CAGKTLGQQGYTF. The full variable domain, rest sourced from reference TRBV2 and TRBJ1-2, is EPEVTQTPSHQVTQMGQEVILRCVPISNHLYFYWYRQILGQKVEFLVSFYNNEISEKSEIFDDQFSVERPDGSNFTLKIRSTKLEDSAMYFCAGKTLGQQGYTFGSGTRLTVV.

This clonotype has a count of ten or more. V gene TRBV6-5 combines with J gene TRBJ2-3, with 11 bases lining up with TRBD2. From germline, CDR1 is MNHEY and CDR2 SVGAGI. The J segment lost 0 bases and the V segment lost 6 bases, leaving 17 bases of the junction unmatched. The CDR3 extends over 20 amino acids. The CDR3 is CASRAGTSGWLGRSTDTQYF. The CDR3 DNA sequence: TGTGCCAGCAGGGCCGGGACTAGCGGTTGGTTGGGCAGAAGCACAGATACGCAGTATTTT.

This clonotype was recorded many times. CDR3 sequence (DNA): TGCAGTGCCCCCGGGACAGGCGAAAAACTGTTTTTT. This codes for CSAPGTGEKLFF. The chain uses TRBV20-1 and TRBJ1-4; TRBD1 agrees at 8 bases. This CDR3 region has 12 residues. Germline V gene lookup returns CDR1 DFQATT and CDR2 SNEGSKA (reference sequence). V lost 6 bases to trimming and J lost 8 bases; unmatched junction nucleotides: 5.

The V gene is TRBV4-2, the J gene TRBJ2-1; a possible D gene is TRBD2 (6 bases). The J call is in doubt because the DNA end fits TRBJ2-7 better. The CDR3 is made up of 18 amino acids. In germline, CDR1 is LGHNA, CDR2 YNFKEQ. CDR3 sequence (DNA): TGTGCCAGCAGCCCACCAACGGTGGGGCGGGGCTCCTACAATGAGCAGTACTTC. This sequence encodes CASSPPTVGRGSYNEQYF.

In its sample, this clonotype was seen many times. The chain recombines TRBV29-1 with TRBJ1-1; D is uncertain. V lost 6 bases and J lost 4, with 12 bases in between. In germline, CDR1 is SQVTM, CDR2 ANQGSEA. The CDR3 runs to 12 residues. CDR3: CSVRISGTEAFF. The CDR3 DNA reads as TGCAGCGTCCGCATCTCCGGCACTGAAGCTTTCTTT.